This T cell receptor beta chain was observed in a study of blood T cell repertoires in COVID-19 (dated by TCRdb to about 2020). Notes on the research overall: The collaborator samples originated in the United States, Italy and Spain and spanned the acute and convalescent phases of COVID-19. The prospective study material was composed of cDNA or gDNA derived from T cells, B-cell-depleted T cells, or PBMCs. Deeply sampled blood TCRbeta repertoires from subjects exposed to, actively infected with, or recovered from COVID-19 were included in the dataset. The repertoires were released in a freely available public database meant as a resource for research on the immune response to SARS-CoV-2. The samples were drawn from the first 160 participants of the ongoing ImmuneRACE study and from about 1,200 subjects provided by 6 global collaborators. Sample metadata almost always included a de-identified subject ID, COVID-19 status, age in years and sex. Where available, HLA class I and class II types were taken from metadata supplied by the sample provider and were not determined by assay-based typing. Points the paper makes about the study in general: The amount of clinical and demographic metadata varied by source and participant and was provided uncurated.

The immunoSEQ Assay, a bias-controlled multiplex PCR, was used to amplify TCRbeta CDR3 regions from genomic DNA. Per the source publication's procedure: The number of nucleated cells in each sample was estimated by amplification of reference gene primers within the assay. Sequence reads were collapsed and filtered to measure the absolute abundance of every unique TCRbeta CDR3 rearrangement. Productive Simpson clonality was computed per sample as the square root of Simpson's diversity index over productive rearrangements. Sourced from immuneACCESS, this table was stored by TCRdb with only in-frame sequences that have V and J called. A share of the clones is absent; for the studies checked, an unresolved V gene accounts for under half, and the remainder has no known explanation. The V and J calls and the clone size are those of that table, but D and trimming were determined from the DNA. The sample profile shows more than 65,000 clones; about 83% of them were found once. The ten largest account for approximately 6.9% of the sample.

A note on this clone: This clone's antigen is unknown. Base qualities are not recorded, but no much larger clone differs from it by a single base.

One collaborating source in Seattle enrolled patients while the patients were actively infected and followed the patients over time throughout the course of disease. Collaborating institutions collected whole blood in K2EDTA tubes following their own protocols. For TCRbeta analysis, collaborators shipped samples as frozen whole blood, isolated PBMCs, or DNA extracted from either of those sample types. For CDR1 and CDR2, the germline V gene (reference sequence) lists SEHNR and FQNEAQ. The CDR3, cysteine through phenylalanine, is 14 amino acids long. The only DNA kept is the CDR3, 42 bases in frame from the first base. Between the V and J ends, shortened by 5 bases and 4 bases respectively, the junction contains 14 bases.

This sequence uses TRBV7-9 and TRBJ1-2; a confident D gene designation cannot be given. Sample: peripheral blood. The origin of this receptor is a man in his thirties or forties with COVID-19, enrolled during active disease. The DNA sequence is TGTGCCAGCAGCCCAAGAGCCGAAGCCTATGGCTACACCTTC. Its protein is CASSPRAEAYGYTF.